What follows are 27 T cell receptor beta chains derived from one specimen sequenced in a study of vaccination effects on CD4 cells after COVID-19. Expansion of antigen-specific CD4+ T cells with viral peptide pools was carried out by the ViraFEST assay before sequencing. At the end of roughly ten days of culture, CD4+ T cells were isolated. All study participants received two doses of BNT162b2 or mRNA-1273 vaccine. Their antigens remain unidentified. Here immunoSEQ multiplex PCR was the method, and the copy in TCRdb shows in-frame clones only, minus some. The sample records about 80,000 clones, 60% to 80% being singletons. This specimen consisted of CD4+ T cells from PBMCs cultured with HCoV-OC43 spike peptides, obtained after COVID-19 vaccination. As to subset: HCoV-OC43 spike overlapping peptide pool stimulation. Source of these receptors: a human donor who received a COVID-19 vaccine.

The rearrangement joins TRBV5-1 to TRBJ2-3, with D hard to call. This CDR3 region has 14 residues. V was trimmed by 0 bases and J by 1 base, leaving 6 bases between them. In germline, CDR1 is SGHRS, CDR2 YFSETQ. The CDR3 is CASSLGYGTDTQYF. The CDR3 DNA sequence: TGCGCCAGCAGCTTGGGGTACGGCACAGATACGCAGTATTTT.

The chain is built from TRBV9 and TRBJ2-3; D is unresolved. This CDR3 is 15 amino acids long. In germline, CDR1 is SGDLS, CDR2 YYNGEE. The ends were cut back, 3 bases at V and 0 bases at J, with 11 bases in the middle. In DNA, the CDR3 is TGTGCCAGCAGCGCCACAAGTTTTAGCACAGATACGCAGTATTTT. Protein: CASSATSFSTDTQYF.

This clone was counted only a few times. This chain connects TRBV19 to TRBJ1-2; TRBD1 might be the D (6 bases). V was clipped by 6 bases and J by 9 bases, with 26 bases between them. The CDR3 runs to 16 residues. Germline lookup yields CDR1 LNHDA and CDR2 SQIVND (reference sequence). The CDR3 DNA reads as TGTGCCAGTAGGCCCCCATCTGGGGGCTCCGGCCGGAGCTACACCTTC. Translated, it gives CASRPPSGGSGRSYTF.

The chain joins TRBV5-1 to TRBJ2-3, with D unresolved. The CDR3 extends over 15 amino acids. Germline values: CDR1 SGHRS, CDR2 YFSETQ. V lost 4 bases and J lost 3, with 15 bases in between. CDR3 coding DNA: TGCGCCAGCAGCCCCGGAGTACTGGGTACAGATACGCAGTATTTT. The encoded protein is CASSPGVLGTDTQYF.

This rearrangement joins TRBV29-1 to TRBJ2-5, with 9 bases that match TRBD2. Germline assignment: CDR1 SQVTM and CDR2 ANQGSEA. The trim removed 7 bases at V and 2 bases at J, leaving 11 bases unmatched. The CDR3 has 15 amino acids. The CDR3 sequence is CSGIRAGGLQETQYF. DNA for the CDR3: TGCAGCGGGATACGGGCGGGGGGGCTACAAGAGACCCAGTACTTC. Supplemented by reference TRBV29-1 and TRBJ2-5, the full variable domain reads SAVISQKPSRDICQRGTSLTIQCQVDSQVTMMFWYRQQPGQSLTLIATANQGSEATYESGFVIDKFPISRPNLTFSTLTVSNMSPEDSSIYLCSGIRAGGLQETQYFGPGTRLLVL.

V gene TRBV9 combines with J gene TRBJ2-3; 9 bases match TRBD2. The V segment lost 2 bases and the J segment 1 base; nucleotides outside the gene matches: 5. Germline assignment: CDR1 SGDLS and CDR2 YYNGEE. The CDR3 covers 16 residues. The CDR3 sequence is CASSVNAGGRTDTQYF. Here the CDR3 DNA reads TGTGCCAGCAGCGTGAATGCGGGGGGGCGCACAGATACGCAGTATTTT.

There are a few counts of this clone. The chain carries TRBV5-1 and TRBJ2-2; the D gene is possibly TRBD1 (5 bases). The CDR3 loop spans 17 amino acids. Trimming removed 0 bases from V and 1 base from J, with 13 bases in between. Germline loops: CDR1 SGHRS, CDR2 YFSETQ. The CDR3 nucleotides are TGCGCCAGCAGCTTGGTTGCTCTGACAGTGAACACCGGGGAGCTGTTTTTT. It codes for CASSLVALTVNTGELFF.

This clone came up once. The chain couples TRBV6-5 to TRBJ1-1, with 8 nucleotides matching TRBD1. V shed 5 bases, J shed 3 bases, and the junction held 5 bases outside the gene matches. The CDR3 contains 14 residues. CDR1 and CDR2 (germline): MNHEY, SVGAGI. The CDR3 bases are TGTGCCAGCAGTCCCGACAGGGGCCACACTGAAGCTTTCTTT. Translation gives CASSPDRGHTEAFF.

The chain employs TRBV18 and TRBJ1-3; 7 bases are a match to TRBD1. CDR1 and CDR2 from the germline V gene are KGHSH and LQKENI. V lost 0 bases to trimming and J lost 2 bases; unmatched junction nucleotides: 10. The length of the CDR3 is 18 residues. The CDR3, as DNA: TGTGCCAGCTCACCACCGGGGGCCCGACAGGGCGCTGGAAACACCATATATTTT. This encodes CASSPPGARQGAGNTIYF.

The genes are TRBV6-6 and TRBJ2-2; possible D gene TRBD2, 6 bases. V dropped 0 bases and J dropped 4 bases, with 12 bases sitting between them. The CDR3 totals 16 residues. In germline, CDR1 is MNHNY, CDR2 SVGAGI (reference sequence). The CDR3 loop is CASSYSRGVGTGELFF. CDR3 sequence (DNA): TGTGCCAGCAGTTACTCGCGGGGAGTCGGCACCGGGGAGCTGTTTTTT.

CDR3 residues: CASSVGGDGNTEAFF. CDR3 nucleotide sequence: TGTGCCAGCAGTGTGGGCGGGGACGGGAACACTGAAGCTTTCTTT. The rearrangement joins TRBV28 to TRBJ1-1; possible D gene TRBD1, 5 bases. Germline loops: CDR1 MDHEN, CDR2 SYDVKM. The V end was cut by 5 bases, the J end by 1 base, with 14 bases between. The CDR3 contains 15 residues.

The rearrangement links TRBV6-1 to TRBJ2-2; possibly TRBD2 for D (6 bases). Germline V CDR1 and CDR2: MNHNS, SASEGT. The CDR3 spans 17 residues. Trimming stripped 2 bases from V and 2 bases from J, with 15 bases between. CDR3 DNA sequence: TGTGCCAGCAGTGAATATATGGGGACTTATAACACCGGGGAGCTGTTTTTT. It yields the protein CASSEYMGTYNTGELFF.

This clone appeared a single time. CDR3 DNA sequence: TGTGCCACCAGTGGAAAGACCAGCAATCAGCCCCAGCATTTT. It yields the protein CATSGKTSNQPQHF. The V and J genes are TRBV24-1 and TRBJ1-5; unclear D gene. V dropped 5 bases and J dropped 1 base, with 8 bases sitting between them. Germline V gene sequence: CDR1 KGHDR, CDR2 SFDVKD. The CDR3 has 14 residues.

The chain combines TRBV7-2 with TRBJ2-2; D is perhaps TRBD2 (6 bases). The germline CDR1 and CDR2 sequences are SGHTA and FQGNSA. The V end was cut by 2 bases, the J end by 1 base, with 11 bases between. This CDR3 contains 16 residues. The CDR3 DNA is TGTGCCAGCAGCTTATTTCTAGCGCAGAACACCGGGGAGCTGTTTTTT. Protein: CASSLFLAQNTGELFF.

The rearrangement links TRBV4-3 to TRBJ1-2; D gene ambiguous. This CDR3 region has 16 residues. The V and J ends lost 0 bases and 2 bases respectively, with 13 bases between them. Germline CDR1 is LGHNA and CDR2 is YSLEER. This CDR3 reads CASSQDLGFQNYGYTF. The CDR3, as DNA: TGCGCCAGCAGCCAAGATTTAGGGTTTCAGAACTATGGCTACACCTTC.

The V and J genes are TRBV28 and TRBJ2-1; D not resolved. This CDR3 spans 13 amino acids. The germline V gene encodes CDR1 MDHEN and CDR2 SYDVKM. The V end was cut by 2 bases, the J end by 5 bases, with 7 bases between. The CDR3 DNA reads TGTGCCAGCAGTTTAATTGTGCACAATGAGCAGTTCTTC. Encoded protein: CASSLIVHNEQFF. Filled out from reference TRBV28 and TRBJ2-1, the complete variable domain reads DVKVTQSSRYLVKRTGEKVFLECVQDMDHENMFWYRQDPGLGLRLIYFSYDVKMKEKGDIPEGYSVSREKKERFSLILESASTNQTSMYLCASSLIVHNEQFFGPGTRLTVL.

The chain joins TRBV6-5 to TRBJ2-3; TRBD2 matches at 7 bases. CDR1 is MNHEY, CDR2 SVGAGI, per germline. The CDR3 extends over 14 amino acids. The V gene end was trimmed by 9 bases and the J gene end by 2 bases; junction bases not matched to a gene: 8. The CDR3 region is CASNIGGYTDTQYF. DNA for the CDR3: TGTGCCAGTAACATCGGGGGGTACACAGATACGCAGTATTTT.

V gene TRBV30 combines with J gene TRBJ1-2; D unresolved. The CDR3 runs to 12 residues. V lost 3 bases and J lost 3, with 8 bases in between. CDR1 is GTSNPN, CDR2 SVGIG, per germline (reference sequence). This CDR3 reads CAWRGADYGYTF. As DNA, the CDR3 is TGTGCCTGGAGGGGTGCAGACTATGGCTACACCTTC. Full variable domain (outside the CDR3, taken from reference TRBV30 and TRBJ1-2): SQTIHQWPATLVQPVGSPLSLECTVEGTSNPNLYWYRQAAGRGLQLLFYSVGIGQISSEVPQNLSASRPQDRQFILSSKKLLLSDSGFYLCAWRGADYGYTFGSGTRLTVV.

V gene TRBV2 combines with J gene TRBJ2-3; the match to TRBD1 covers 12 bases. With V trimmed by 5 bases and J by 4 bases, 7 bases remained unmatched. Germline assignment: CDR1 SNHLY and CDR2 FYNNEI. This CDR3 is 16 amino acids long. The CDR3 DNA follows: TGTGCCAGCAGTCAAACTGGGACAGGGGGCCCAGATACGCAGTATTTT. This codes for CASSQTGTGGPDTQYF. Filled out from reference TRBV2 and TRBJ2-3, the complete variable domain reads EPEVTQTPSHQVTQMGQEVILRCVPISNHLYFYWYRQILGQKVEFLVSFYNNEISEKSEIFDDQFSVERPDGSNFTLKIRSTKLEDSAMYFCASSQTGTGGPDTQYFGPGTRLTVL.

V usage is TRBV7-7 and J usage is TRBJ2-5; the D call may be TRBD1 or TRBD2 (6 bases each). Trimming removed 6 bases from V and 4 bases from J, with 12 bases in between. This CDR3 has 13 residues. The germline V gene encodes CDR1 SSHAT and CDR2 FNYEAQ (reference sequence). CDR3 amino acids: CASSVGGGETQYF. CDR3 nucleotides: TGTGCCAGCAGTGTAGGGGGAGGAGAGACCCAGTACTTC. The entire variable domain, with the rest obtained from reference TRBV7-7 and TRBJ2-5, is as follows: GAGVSQSPRYKVTKRGQDVTLRCDPISSHATLYWYQQALGQGPEFLTYFNYEAQPDKSGLPSDRFSAERPEGSISTLTIQRTEQRDSAMYRCASSVGGGETQYFGPGTRLLVL.

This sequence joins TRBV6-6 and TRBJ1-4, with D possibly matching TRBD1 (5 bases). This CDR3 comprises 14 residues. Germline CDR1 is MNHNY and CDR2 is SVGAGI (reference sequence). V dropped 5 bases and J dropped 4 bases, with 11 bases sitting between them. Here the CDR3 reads CASSSQGGNEKLFF. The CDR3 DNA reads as TGTGCCAGCAGTAGCCAGGGCGGTAATGAAAAACTGTTTTTT.

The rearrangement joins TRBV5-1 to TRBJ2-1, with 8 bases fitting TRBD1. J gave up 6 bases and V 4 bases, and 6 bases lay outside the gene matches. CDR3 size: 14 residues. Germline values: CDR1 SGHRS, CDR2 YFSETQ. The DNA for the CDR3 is TGCGCCAGCAGCCCCGGACAGGGTGGCAATGAGCAGTTCTTC. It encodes CASSPGQGGNEQFF.

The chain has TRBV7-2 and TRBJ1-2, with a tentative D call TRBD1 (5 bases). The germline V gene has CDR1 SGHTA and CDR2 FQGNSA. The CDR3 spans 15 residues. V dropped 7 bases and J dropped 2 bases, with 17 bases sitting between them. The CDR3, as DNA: TGTGCCAGCATCCCCGGGACCCCGGGGAACTATGGCTACACCTTC. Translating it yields CASIPGTPGNYGYTF.

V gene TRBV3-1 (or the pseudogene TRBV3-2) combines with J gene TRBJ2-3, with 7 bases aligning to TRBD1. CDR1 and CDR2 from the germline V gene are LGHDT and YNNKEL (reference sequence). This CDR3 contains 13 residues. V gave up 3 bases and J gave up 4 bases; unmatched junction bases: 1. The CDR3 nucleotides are TGTGCCAGCAGCCAGCAGGGGGCAGATACGCAGTATTTT. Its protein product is CASSQQGADTQYF.

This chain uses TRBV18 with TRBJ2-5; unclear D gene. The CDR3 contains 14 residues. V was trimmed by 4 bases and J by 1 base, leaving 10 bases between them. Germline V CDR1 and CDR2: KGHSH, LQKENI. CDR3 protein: CASSLLRAQETQYF. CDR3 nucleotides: TGTGCCAGCTCACTCCTCCGGGCCCAAGAGACCCAGTACTTC.

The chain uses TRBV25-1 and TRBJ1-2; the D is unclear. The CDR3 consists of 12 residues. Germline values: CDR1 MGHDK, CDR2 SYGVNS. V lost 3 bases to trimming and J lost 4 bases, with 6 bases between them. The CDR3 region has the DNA TGTGCCAGCAGTGATAGGGCCTATGGCTACACCTTC. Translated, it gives CASSDRAYGYTF.

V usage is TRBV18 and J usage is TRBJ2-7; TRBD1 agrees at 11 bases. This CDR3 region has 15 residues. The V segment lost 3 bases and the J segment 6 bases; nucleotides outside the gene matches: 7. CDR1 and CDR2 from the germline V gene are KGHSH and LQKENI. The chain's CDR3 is CASSPPTGTGGEQYV. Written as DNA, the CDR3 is TGTGCCAGCTCACCCCCGACGGGGACAGGGGGCGAGCAGTACGTC.